The 2 T cell receptor beta chains below were found in one sample sequenced in a study of blood T cell repertoires in COVID-19. Here immunoSEQ multiplex PCR was the method, and the copy in TCRdb shows in-frame clones only, minus some. In the table there are nearly 250,000 clones, 80% to 90% of which are singletons. The sequencing sample was made of PBMCs or T cells enriched from blood (not recorded which). These TCRs come from a man aged 50 to 60 who had been exposed to COVID-19.

This chain connects TRBV7-3 to TRBJ2-1, with TRBD1 matching 8 bases. Germline trimming cut 2 bases from V and 10 bases from J; bases unmatched to any gene: 10. This CDR3 has 15 residues. CDR1 is SGHTA and CDR2 is FQGTGA in the germline V gene. CDR3 in amino acids: CASSLWSGQDKEQFF. CDR3 in DNA: TGTGCCAGCAGCTTATGGTCGGGACAGGATAAGGAGCAGTTCTTC. The full variable domain, completed using reference TRBV7-3 and TRBJ2-1, is GAGVSQTPSNKVTEKGKYVELRCDPISGHTALYWYRQSLGQGPEFLIYFQGTGAADDSGLPNDRFFAVRPEGSVSTLKIQRTERGDSAVYLCASSLWSGQDKEQFFGPGTRLTVL.

The chain combines TRBV6-5 with TRBJ2-2; 9 bases match TRBD1. J was trimmed by 5 bases and V by 5 bases; bases with no gene match: 6. This CDR3 has 15 residues. Per germline, CDR1 MNHEY and CDR2 SVGAGI. The CDR3 DNA is TGTGCCAGCAGTCAACAGGGGGCGGGAACCGGGGAGCTGTTTTTT. It is translated as CASSQQGAGTGELFF.